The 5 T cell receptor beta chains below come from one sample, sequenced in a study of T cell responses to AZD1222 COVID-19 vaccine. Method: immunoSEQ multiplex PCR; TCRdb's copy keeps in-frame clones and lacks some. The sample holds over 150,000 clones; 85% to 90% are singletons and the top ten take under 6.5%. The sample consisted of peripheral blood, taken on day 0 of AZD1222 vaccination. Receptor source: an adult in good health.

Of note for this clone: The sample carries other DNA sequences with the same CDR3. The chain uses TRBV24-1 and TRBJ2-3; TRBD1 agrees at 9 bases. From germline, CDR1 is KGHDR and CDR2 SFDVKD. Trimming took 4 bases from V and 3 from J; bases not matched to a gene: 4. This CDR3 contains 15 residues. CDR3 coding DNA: TGTGCCACCAGTGACCTCGGACAGGGGACAGATACGCAGTATTTT. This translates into CATSDLGQGTDTQYF.

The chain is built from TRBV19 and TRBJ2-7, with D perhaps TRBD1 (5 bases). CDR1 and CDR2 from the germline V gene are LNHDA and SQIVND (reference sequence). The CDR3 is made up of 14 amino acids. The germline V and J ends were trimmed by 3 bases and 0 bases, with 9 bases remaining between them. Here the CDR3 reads CASSITGTSYEQYF. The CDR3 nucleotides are TGTGCCAGTAGTATTACAGGTACCTCCTACGAGCAGTACTTC.

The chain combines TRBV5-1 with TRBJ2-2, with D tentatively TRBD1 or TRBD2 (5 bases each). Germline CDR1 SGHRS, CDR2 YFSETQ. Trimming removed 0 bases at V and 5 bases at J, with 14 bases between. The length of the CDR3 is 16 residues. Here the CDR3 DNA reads TGCGCCAGCAGCTTGGAAACAGGAGGATGGACCGGGGAGCTGTTTTTT. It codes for CASSLETGGWTGELFF.

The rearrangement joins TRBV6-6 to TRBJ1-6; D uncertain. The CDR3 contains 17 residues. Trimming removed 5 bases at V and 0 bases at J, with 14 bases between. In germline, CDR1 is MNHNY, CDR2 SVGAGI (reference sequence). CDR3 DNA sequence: TGTGCCAGCAGTCTCTTCTATGGAAGCTCCTATAATTCACCCCTCCACTTT. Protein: CASSLFYGSSYNSPLHF.

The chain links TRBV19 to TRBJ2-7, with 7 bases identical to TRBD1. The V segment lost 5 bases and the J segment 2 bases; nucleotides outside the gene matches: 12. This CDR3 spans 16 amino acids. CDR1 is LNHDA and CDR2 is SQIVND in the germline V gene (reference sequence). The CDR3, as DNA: TGTGCCAGTAGTGTTGGATCCCGGGACAGAACCTACGAGCAGTACTTC. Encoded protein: CASSVGSRDRTYEQYF.